Detailed here is one TCR beta chain. These data are taken from a study of shared clonotypes between healthy human individuals. Sequencing was performed with immunoSEQ multiplex PCR; in TCRdb, only in-frame clones are kept and a portion is missing. Counted here are around 1.1 million clones, roughly 80% occurring once; the ten biggest clones make up more than 0.85%. The source of this sequence is a man between 18 and 35 years old in good health. Some clones in this sample may be carry-over from other donors' samples. Sequencing input: memory CD4+ T cells from PBMCs. Described subset: CD45RA-negative fraction.

The DNA of the CDR3 is TGCGCCAGCAGCTTGCCTAGCGGGAGAGGAAAAACTAGCACAGATACGCAGTATTTT. Protein product: CASSLPSGRGKTSTDTQYF. The V and J genes are TRBV5-1 and TRBJ2-3; 10 bases agree with TRBD2. This CDR3 is built from 19 residues. CDR1 is SGHRS and CDR2 is YFSETQ in the germline V gene. V dropped 1 base and J dropped 0; count of bases not matched to a gene: 11.